This note documents a single T cell receptor beta chain sequence. Its antigen remains undetermined. Within one base of it there is no much larger clone, and no base qualities were kept. The data were obtained in a study of control samples from healthy donors and cancer patients (TCRdb year 2020). The CDR3 spans 15 residues, from the cysteine through the phenylalanine. Left in the record is the CDR3 DNA by itself, 45 bases read in frame from the first base. V was cut back by 5 bases and J by 0 bases, leaving a gap of 12 bases between them. As encoded in the germline V gene, CDR1 is SGHTA while CDR2 is FQGNSA. To prepare the library, the immunoSEQ multiplex PCR assay was applied. TCRdb's version of the immuneACCESS table is confined to in-frame rearrangements and falls short of the full clone set. An unresolved V gene accounts for under half of the shortfall where checked; the remainder is of unknown origin. The sample has approximately 110,000 clones on record, 83% of them singletons. The ten largest clones capture under 15% of the sample.

Sample: blood. The source of this sequence is a woman in her 50s in good health. The chain is made from TRBV7-2 and TRBJ2-3, with the D segment identity uncertain. The CDR3 region: CASSPWPSSTDTQYF. The nucleotide sequence reads as follows: TGTGCCAGCAGCCCCTGGCCCTCTAGCACAGATACGCAGTATTTT.